This passage covers 2 T cell receptor beta chains from one sample sequenced in a study of blood T cells in healthy people across ages (dated by TCRdb to the mid-2010s). Library prep was done by 5' RACE. Sequencing relied on an Illumina HiSeq 2500. The second PCR ran for roughly 6 to 11 cycles and used a J-beta primer mix along with a sample-barcoded 5' primer. The public reads were reprocessed in TCRdb via fastp at Q25 and MiXCR, keeping in-frame beta chains. For every CDR3 protein sequence, its rows merge into one entry that carries the most common genes and DNA. This sample is represented by 800,000 to 950,000 distinct CDR3 sequences; roughly 50% of them were singletons. The ten biggest clones cover roughly 12% of the sample. Sequenced sample: blood. The receptors originated from a man aged 25-45 years in good health.

The V and J genes are TRBV27 and TRBJ1-5, with 7 bases identical to TRBD1. The germline V gene encodes CDR1 MNHEY and CDR2 SMNVEV (reference sequence). The CDR3 consists of 15 residues. V shed 4 bases, J shed 6 bases, and the junction held 9 bases outside the gene matches. As DNA, the CDR3 is TGTGCCAGCAGTTCAGACAGGGTACTGGGTCAGCCCCAGCATTTT. As protein: CASSSDRVLGQPQHF.

The chain couples TRBV6-2 or TRBV6-3 to TRBJ2-3, with 7 bases matching TRBD2. CDR3 length: 16 amino acids. CDR1 MNHEY and CDR2 SVGEGT come from the germline V gene. V dropped 4 bases and J dropped 3; count of bases not matched to a gene: 10. CDR3 sequence reads: CASSWEAGRRTDTQYF. Here the CDR3 DNA reads TGTGCCAGCAGTTGGGAAGCGGGACGGAGGACAGATACGCAGTATTTT.